A single sample is the source of the 24 T cell receptor beta chains below, sequenced in a study of CD8+ T cells in alopecia areata. cDNA serving as the sequencing template came from extracted, reverse transcribed RNA. Data came from immunoSEQ multiplex PCR; TCRdb stores just in-frame clones and leaves some out. Of approximately 100,000 clones listed, under 45% are singletons. Sequencing used CD4+ T cells sorted from blood. The receptors come from a human donor with alopecia areata.

The table lists this clone with a few counts. The J gene is TRBJ2-3, the V gene TRBV29-1, with D unclear. This CDR3 has 10 residues. Trimming stripped 6 bases from V and 2 bases from J, with 3 bases between. Germline CDR1 reads SQVTM; CDR2 reads ANQGSEA. For the CDR3, the DNA is TGCAGCGTGACCACAGATACGCAGTATTTT. As protein: CSVTTDTQYF.

The chain combines TRBV29-1 with TRBJ1-3; 7 positions agree with TRBD1. The CDR3 runs 13 residues. The V segment lost 3 bases and the J segment 3 bases; nucleotides outside the gene matches: 2. Germline assignment: CDR1 SQVTM and CDR2 ANQGSEA. The CDR3 region is CSVDAGGGNTIYF. The DNA for the CDR3 is TGCAGCGTTGATGCAGGGGGTGGAAACACCATATATTTT.

This clone was seen only a few times. The chain joins TRBV29-1 to TRBJ2-5; D is possibly TRBD2 (5 bases). This CDR3 spans 15 amino acids. V was cut by 5 bases and J by 4 bases, with 20 bases left in between. Germline values: CDR1 SQVTM, CDR2 ANQGSEA. In DNA form, the CDR3 reads TGCAGCGTTACCCCGGCAGGTCGAGAGGGAGAGACCCAGTACTTC. Translated, it gives CSVTPAGREGETQYF.

As regards this clone: The same CDR3 arises from other DNA sequences in this sample as well. The chain recombines TRBV29-1 with TRBJ2-1; no reliable D call. Germline assignment: CDR1 SQVTM and CDR2 ANQGSEA. The CDR3 runs to 11 residues. Between the trimmed V and J ends, which lost 6 bases and 6 bases, there was a span of 9 bases. This CDR3 is CSVARANEQFF. The CDR3 nucleotides are TGCAGCGTGGCTAGAGCCAATGAGCAGTTCTTC.

This chain joins TRBV15 and TRBJ2-6; D remains unclear. V lost 1 base and J lost 0, with 4 bases in between. CDR3 length: 15 amino acids. In germline, CDR1 is LNHNV, CDR2 YYDKDF (reference sequence). The CDR3 sequence is CATSRAASGANVLTF. As DNA, the CDR3 is TGTGCCACCAGCAGAGCCGCCTCTGGGGCCAACGTCCTGACTTTC. Full variable domain (rest looked up from reference TRBV15 and TRBJ2-6): DAMVIQNPRYQVTQFGKPVTLSCSQTLNHNVMYWYQQKSSQAPKLLFHYYDKDFNNEADTPDNFQSRRPNTSFCFLDIRSPGLGDTAMYLCATSRAASGANVLTFGAGSRLTVL.

This sequence joins TRBV19 and TRBJ2-2, with TRBD2 matching over 12 bases. This CDR3 is 16 amino acids long. V was pared by 6 bases and J by 1 base, with 3 bases of the junction left unmatched. Germline values: CDR1 LNHDA, CDR2 SQIVND (reference sequence). The CDR3 DNA is TGTGCCAGTAGGAGGGGACTAGCGGGGAACACCGGGGAGCTGTTTTTT. It codes for CASRRGLAGNTGELFF.

In this sample, this clone turned up once. The chain employs TRBV7-6 and TRBJ2-7, with D perhaps TRBD2 (7 bases). CDR1 is SGHVS, CDR2 FNYEAQ, per germline. V was shortened by 5 bases and J by 8 bases, with 10 bases between the two germline ends. The CDR3 totals 11 residues. CDR3 residues: CASSPGGQQYF. The DNA for the CDR3 is TGTGCCAGCAGCCCCGGGGGGCAGCAGTACTTC. The complete variable domain, with remaining parts taken from reference TRBV7-6 and TRBJ2-7, reads GAGVSQSPRYKVTKRGQDVALRCDPISGHVSLYWYRQALGQGPEFLTYFNYEAQQDKSGLPNDRFSAERPEGSISTLTIQRTEQRDSAMYRCASSPGGQQYFGPGTRLTVT.

The table lists this clone with a few counts. This chain links TRBV29-1 with TRBJ2-3; perhaps TRBD2 as D (5 bases). The germline V gene has CDR1 SQVTM and CDR2 ANQGSEA. The V and J ends lost 3 bases and 5 bases respectively, with 12 bases between them. The CDR3 is made up of 13 amino acids. In DNA, the CDR3 is TGCAGCGTTGAGGCCGCTGGAGGAGATACGCAGTATTTT. Translated: CSVEAAGGDTQYF.

This clone was recorded a few times. The chain joins TRBV29-1 to TRBJ2-1; TRBD1 agrees at 10 bases. This CDR3 is built from 13 residues. V dropped 7 bases and J dropped 6; count of bases not matched to a gene: 6. In germline, CDR1 is SQVTM, CDR2 ANQGSEA. The CDR3 loop is CSASGTGANEQFF. The CDR3 coding sequence is TGCAGCGCCTCCGGGACAGGGGCCAATGAGCAGTTCTTC.

This rearrangement joins TRBV29-1 to TRBJ1-2; 7 bases are shared with TRBD1. Germline-derived CDR1 and CDR2 are SQVTM and ANQGSEA. This CDR3 is built from 13 residues. V shed 7 bases and J 4 bases; nucleotides not matched to a gene: 9. CDR3 DNA: TGCAGCGACTGGGACAGCGCTGTCTATGGCTACACCTTC. This encodes CSDWDSAVYGYTF. The full variable domain, in which reference TRBV29-1 and TRBJ1-2 provide the parts outside the CDR3, is SAVISQKPSRDICQRGTSLTIQCQVDSQVTMMFWYRQQPGQSLTLIATANQGSEATYESGFVIDKFPISRPNLTFSTLTVSNMSPEDSSIYLCSDWDSAVYGYTFGSGTRLTVV.

The V and J genes are TRBV25-1 and TRBJ2-5; 12 positions agree with TRBD2. CDR3 length: 16 amino acids. Germline values: CDR1 MGHDK, CDR2 SYGVNS. V trimming: 5 bases; J trimming: 4 bases; junction bases outside the gene matches: 8. The CDR3 is CASSQNLAGGAETQYF. CDR3 sequence (DNA): TGTGCCAGCAGTCAAAACCTAGCGGGAGGGGCAGAGACCCAGTACTTC.

CDR3 DNA: TGTGCCAGCAGCTCACAACAGGGTGTCTATGGCTACACCTTC. Protein: CASSSQQGVYGYTF. V and J are TRBV7-9 and TRBJ1-2; the D gene is possibly TRBD1 (6 bases). There are 14 residues in the CDR3. Germline lookup yields CDR1 SEHNR and CDR2 FQNEAQ (reference sequence). V was clipped by 4 bases and J by 4 bases, with 13 bases between them.

The chain employs TRBV5-1 and TRBJ2-1, with 13 bases matching TRBD2. The CDR3 contains 19 residues. Germline V gives CDR1 SGHRS, CDR2 YFSETQ. V trimming: 4 bases; J trimming: 4 bases; junction bases outside the gene matches: 14. The CDR3 nucleotides read TGCGCCAGCAGCAGAAGGACTAGCGGGGGTCCCGATGCTTACAATGAGCAGTTCTTC. This translates into CASSRRTSGGPDAYNEQFF.

This clone was observed a handful of times. This rearrangement joins TRBV29-1 to TRBJ1-1; 7 nucleotides agree with TRBD1. CDR3 length equals 14 residues. The V gene's germline CDR1 is SQVTM and CDR2 ANQGSEA. J gave up 0 bases and V 3 bases, and 4 bases lay outside the gene matches. The CDR3 region has the DNA TGCAGCGTTGACCGACAGGGAATGAACACTGAAGCTTTCTTT. Protein sequence: CSVDRQGMNTEAFF.

This clone came up once. The chain joins TRBV2 to TRBJ2-2; the D call may be TRBD1 or TRBD2 (5 bases each). V was trimmed by 6 bases and J by 10 bases, leaving 12 bases between them. The germline CDR1 and CDR2 sequences are SNHLY and FYNNEI. The CDR3 totals 12 residues. The CDR3 region has the DNA TGTGCCAGCAGCGCAAGGGGAGAGGAGCTGTTTTTT. Its protein is CASSARGEELFF.

The CDR3 DNA reads TGTGCCTGGAGTGTATCCCCCCGGGACGAGCAGTACTTC. Protein: CAWSVSPRDEQYF. The chain has TRBV30 and TRBJ2-7; D is unresolved. Trimming removed 0 bases from V and 5 bases from J, with 11 bases in between. Germline CDR1 GTSNPN, CDR2 SVGIG (reference sequence). The CDR3 loop spans 13 amino acids.

The chain is built from TRBV5-6 and TRBJ1-1, with D hard to call. The V gene's germline CDR1 is SGHDT and CDR2 YYEEEE. Trimming took off 1 base at V and 0 bases at J, with 4 bases between the two ends. This CDR3 comprises 13 residues. The DNA of the CDR3 is TGTGCCAGCAGCTTGTTGATGAACACTGAAGCTTTCTTT. Protein sequence: CASSLLMNTEAFF.

CDR3 amino acids: CAWRPRVGAYGYTF. The CDR3 DNA reads as TGTGCCTGGAGGCCTCGGGTAGGAGCCTATGGCTACACCTTC. The rearrangement joins TRBV30 to TRBJ1-2; D unclear. Germline V CDR1 and CDR2: GTSNPN, SVGIG (reference sequence). Trimming left V 3 bases short and J 4 bases short, with 15 bases between. The CDR3 length is 14 residues.

There are a few counts of this clone. One end of the junction does not line up with germline, which may come from a read error. The chain links TRBV28 to TRBJ1-5; unclear D gene. Germline V gene data show CDR1 as MDHEN and CDR2 as SYDVKM. The CDR3 is 11 residues long. CDR3 protein: CASSLGRSQHF. In DNA, the CDR3 is TGTGCCAGCAGTTTAGGACGCTCCCAACATTTT.

The chain has TRBV20-1 and TRBJ2-1, with D possibly being TRBD1 (5 bases). V lost 6 bases and J lost 11, with 14 bases in between. Germline V CDR1 and CDR2: DFQATT, SNEGSKA (reference sequence). The length of the CDR3 is 11 residues. CDR3 nucleotide sequence: TGCAGTGCCTTAACCAGGGAACAGCAGTTCTTC. Amino acid sequence: CSALTREQQFF.

The CDR3 loop is CSVGAGSTDTQYF. The CDR3, as DNA: TGCAGCGTTGGGGCAGGGAGCACAGATACGCAGTATTTT. This chain links TRBV29-1 with TRBJ2-3; possible D gene TRBD1, 5 bases. The V end was cut by 4 bases, the J end by 0 bases, with 8 bases between. The CDR3 loop spans 13 amino acids. CDR1 and CDR2 from the germline V gene are SQVTM and ANQGSEA.

V and J are TRBV29-1 and TRBJ2-7; TRBD1 matches at 7 bases. The CDR3 consists of 11 residues. The germline CDR1 and CDR2 sequences are SQVTM and ANQGSEA. V was clipped by 8 bases and J by 7 bases; unmatched bases: 8. Here the CDR3 DNA reads TGCAGCTCAAGACAGGGACGAGAGCAGTACTTC. This sequence encodes CSSRQGREQYF.

As to this clone: Other DNA sequences in the sample encode the same CDR3. The rearrangement uses TRBV29-1 and TRBJ2-3; D is perhaps TRBD2 (6 bases). CDR1 and CDR2 from the germline V gene are SQVTM and ANQGSEA. Trimming took off 4 bases at V and 2 bases at J, with 13 bases between the two ends. The CDR3 contains 14 residues. The CDR3, as DNA: TGCAGCGTTGGGGGGAGGTTTTCCACAGATACGCAGTATTTT. Protein sequence: CSVGGRFSTDTQYF.

The chain links TRBV11-2 to TRBJ2-2, with D maybe TRBD1 (5 bases). The CDR3 is made up of 14 amino acids. Per the germline V gene, CDR1 is SGHAT and CDR2 is FQNNGV. Trimming left V 5 bases short and J 6 bases short, with 13 bases between. CDR3 in DNA: TGTGCCAGCAGCGCCCGAGCAGGGTCCGGGGAGCTGTTTTTT. Translated, it gives CASSARAGSGELFF.